The 27 T cell receptor beta chains below were found in one sample sequenced in a study of blood T cell repertoires in COVID-19. TCRdb's copy holds only in-frame clones and misses some; the assay was immunoSEQ multiplex PCR. The sample has about 130,000 clones, 65% to 85% seen once. The sample was peripheral blood. Receptor source: a man between 70 and 80 years old with acute or convalescent COVID-19.

The chain couples TRBV19 to TRBJ2-5; a possible D gene is TRBD1 (7 bases). The CDR3 consists of 13 residues. CDR1 and CDR2 (germline): LNHDA, SQIVND (reference sequence). V gave up 9 bases and J gave up 6 bases, with 17 bases separating them. The CDR3, as DNA: TGTGCCAGCAGGTCAGGGGGGTTCAAGACCCAGTACTTC. This codes for CASRSGGFKTQYF.

The chain employs TRBV6-5 and TRBJ2-7, with D perhaps TRBD2 (5 bases). Germline lookup yields CDR1 MNHEY and CDR2 SVGAGI. With 6 bases removed from V and 2 bases from J, the gap between germline ends came to 17 bases. The CDR3 is 15 amino acids. The CDR3 DNA sequence: TGTGCCAGCAGCCTGGACTGGAGCAACACCTACGAGCAGTACTTC. This sequence encodes CASSLDWSNTYEQYF.

The J gene is TRBJ2-3, the V gene TRBV7-2, with D possibly TRBD1 on 5 matching bases. V was cut by 1 base and J by 5 bases, with 13 bases left in between. This CDR3 contains 15 residues. From germline, CDR1 is SGHTA and CDR2 FQGNSA. CDR3 in amino acids: CASSLVVTQGDTQYF. In DNA, the CDR3 is TGTGCCAGCAGCTTAGTCGTTACCCAGGGAGATACGCAGTATTTT.

The chain has TRBV28 and TRBJ2-5; TRBD2 aligns across 8 bases. The CDR3 spans 17 residues. Trimming cost V 5 bases and J 0 bases; bases outside gene matches: 11. The germline CDR1 and CDR2 sequences are MDHEN and SYDVKM. The CDR3 DNA is TGTGCCAGCAGTCCCGATGCGGGGGGATTGTACCAAGAGACCCAGTACTTC. As protein: CASSPDAGGLYQETQYF. Looking up the rest from reference TRBV28 and TRBJ2-5 gives the full variable domain: DVKVTQSSRYLVKRTGEKVFLECVQDMDHENMFWYRQDPGLGLRLIYFSYDVKMKEKGDIPEGYSVSREKKERFSLILESASTNQTSMYLCASSPDAGGLYQETQYFGPGTRLLVL.

The rearrangement uses TRBV18 and TRBJ2-5; perhaps TRBD1 as D (6 bases). Germline V gene lookup returns CDR1 KGHSH and CDR2 LQKENI. The CDR3 consists of 14 residues. With 3 bases removed from V and 7 bases from J, the gap between germline ends came to 15 bases. The CDR3 DNA reads as TGTGCCAGCTCACCGAGACAGGATGAGGGGACCCAGTACTTC. Amino acids: CASSPRQDEGTQYF.

The CDR3 DNA reads as TGTGCCAGTAGTATAGGGCGGACTAGCGGGACTCGCTCCTACAATGAGCAGTTCTTC. The encoded protein is CASSIGRTSGTRSYNEQFF. The chain is built from TRBV19 and TRBJ2-1, with TRBD2 matching 12 bases. This CDR3 is built from 19 residues. V lost 1 base to trimming and J lost 0 bases; unmatched junction nucleotides: 7. CDR1 and CDR2 (germline): LNHDA, SQIVND (reference sequence).

CDR3 residues: CASTTGQGLDTQYF. Here the CDR3 DNA reads TGTGCCAGCACAACGGGACAGGGTCTAGATACGCAGTATTTT. J is TRBJ2-3 and V is TRBV11-2; 9 bases map to TRBD1. Per the germline V gene, CDR1 is SGHAT and CDR2 is FQNNGV. V shed 7 bases, J shed 5 bases, and the junction held 7 bases outside the gene matches. The CDR3 contains 14 residues.

This clone is medium-sized within its sample. The V gene is TRBV2, the J gene TRBJ1-6; 7 bases are a match to TRBD1. V dropped 5 bases and J dropped 9; count of bases not matched to a gene: 7. CDR3 length: 14 residues. Germline V lookup: CDR1 SNHLY, CDR2 FYNNEI. The CDR3 here is CASSPTGESSPLHF. Here the CDR3 DNA reads TGTGCCAGCAGTCCTACAGGGGAGAGTTCACCCCTCCACTTT.

V usage is TRBV7-8 and J usage is TRBJ1-5; D might be TRBD1 (6 bases). CDR1 and CDR2 from the germline V gene are SGHVS and FQNEAQ. The V gene lost 0 bases and the J gene lost 0 bases, with 15 bases spanning the gap. The CDR3 extends over 18 amino acids. The DNA of the CDR3 is TGTGCCAGCAGCTTAGCCCATCGGACAGACCCTAGCAATCAGCCCCAGCATTTT. Translated, it gives CASSLAHRTDPSNQPQHF.

Only one count was recorded for this clone. This chain connects TRBV5-1 to TRBJ2-1; 7 nucleotides line up with TRBD1. CDR1 SGHRS and CDR2 YFSETQ come from the germline V gene. Unmatched junction bases numbered 4, after V lost 0 bases and J lost 4 bases. The CDR3 is made up of 15 amino acids. The CDR3 DNA reads as TGCGCCAGCAGCTTGGAGACAGGGAGATACAATGAGCAGTTCTTC. As protein: CASSLETGRYNEQFF.

The chain uses TRBV5-6 and TRBJ1-1; unclear D gene. The CDR3 sequence is 18 residues long. The V and J ends lost 6 bases and 1 base respectively, with 25 bases between them. Germline lookup yields CDR1 SGHDT and CDR2 YYEEEE. Here the CDR3 reads CASTLLSTELVENTEAFF. The CDR3 nucleotides are TGTGCCAGCACCTTATTATCGACGGAGTTGGTAGAGAACACTGAAGCTTTCTTT.

This clone appeared once. The rearrangement uses TRBV4-1 and TRBJ2-7; the match to TRBD1 covers 10 bases. Unmatched junction bases numbered 9, after V lost 4 bases and J lost 3 bases. The CDR3 runs to 16 residues. Germline V gene lookup returns CDR1 MGHRA and CDR2 YSYEKL. The DNA of the CDR3 is TGCGCCAGCAGCCGGACGCCGGGACAGGGGAGCTACGAGCAGTACTTC. Protein: CASSRTPGQGSYEQYF.

J is TRBJ1-5 and V is TRBV21-1; the table assigns TRBD1, which was not confirmed against the DNA. TRBV21-1 is described as a pseudogene. The CDR3 is made up of 19 amino acids. CDR3 sequence: CASSNRMGGTEHSNQPQHF. In DNA, the CDR3 is TGTGCCAGCAGCAATAGGATGGGCGGGACAGAGCATAGCAATCAGCCCCAGCATTTT.

This clone has a single count. The chain links TRBV9 to TRBJ2-5; TRBD1 matches at 7 bases. The CDR3 length is 17 residues. V was pared by 1 base and J by 3 bases, with 12 bases of the junction left unmatched. CDR1 and CDR2 from the germline V gene are SGDLS and YYNGEE. The CDR3 bases are TGTGCCAGCAGCGTAAGCCCCTCTAACAGGGGAGAAGAGACCCAGTACTTC. Translated: CASSVSPSNRGEETQYF.

The chain recombines TRBV7-9 with TRBJ1-2; D possibly corresponds to TRBD1 (5 bases). CDR1 SEHNR and CDR2 FQNEAQ come from the germline V gene (reference sequence). Trimming shortened V by 5 bases and J by 8 bases, and 15 bases separated the two germline ends. The CDR3 length is 13 residues. The CDR3: CASSPLGGNGYTF. The DNA for the CDR3 is TGTGCCAGCAGCCCCCTCGGGGGGAACGGCTACACCTTC.

V gene TRBV6-5 combines with J gene TRBJ1-2; D perhaps matches TRBD1 (5 bases). The CDR3 is 12 amino acids. The germline gives CDR1 MNHEY, CDR2 SVGAGI. With 8 bases removed from V and 3 bases from J, the gap between germline ends came to 10 bases. CDR3 nucleotide sequence: TGTGCCAGCCGAGTAGGGGACTATGGCTACACCTTC. It specifies CASRVGDYGYTF.

The chain has TRBV27 and TRBJ1-2; 9 bases fit TRBD1. The V gene end was trimmed by 6 bases and the J gene end by 7 bases; junction bases not matched to a gene: 6. The CDR3 extends over 13 amino acids. Germline V lookup: CDR1 MNHEY, CDR2 SMNVEV (reference sequence). The CDR3, as DNA: TGTGCCAGCAGGACACAGGGGGCCGTTGGCTACACCTTC. Translated: CASRTQGAVGYTF.

The chain uses TRBV18 and TRBJ2-5; TRBD2 agrees at 13 bases. CDR1 is KGHSH, CDR2 LQKENI, per germline. V was clipped by 4 bases and J by 1 base; unmatched bases: 3. This CDR3 is 16 amino acids long. CDR3: CASSLWTSGGQETQYF. The CDR3 DNA follows: TGTGCCAGCTCACTCTGGACTAGCGGGGGCCAAGAGACCCAGTACTTC.

This chain joins TRBV2 and TRBJ2-3, with D tentatively TRBD1 (5 bases). The CDR3 is 13 amino acids. Trimming left V 6 bases short and J 7 bases short, with 14 bases between. The germline CDR1 and CDR2 sequences are SNHLY and FYNNEI. CDR3 DNA sequence: TGTGCCAGCAGCCAATTTGACAGAAATACGCAGTATTTT. It translates to CASSQFDRNTQYF.

V usage is TRBV11-2 and J usage is TRBJ1-5; the D gene is possibly TRBD1 (5 bases). Germline assignment: CDR1 SGHAT and CDR2 FQNNGV. The CDR3 has 18 residues. V was pared by 0 bases and J by 5 bases, with 20 bases between. The CDR3 loop reads CASSLDEVVEDTYQPQHF. The DNA of the CDR3 is TGTGCCAGCAGCTTAGATGAAGTTGTAGAGGACACCTATCAGCCCCAGCATTTT.

The gene calls are TRBV18 and TRBJ1-5, with 7 bases lining up with TRBD1. CDR3 length: 14 residues. The germline CDR1 and CDR2 sequences are KGHSH and LQKENI. V lost 9 bases and J lost 0; bases outside the gene matches: 5. The CDR3 is CASGDSNSNQPQHF. As DNA, the CDR3 is TGTGCCAGTGGGGACAGCAATAGCAATCAGCCCCAGCATTTT.

J is TRBJ2-3 and V is TRBV6-2 or TRBV6-3; 10 bases are shared with TRBD2. The CDR3 loop spans 15 amino acids. The germline CDR1 and CDR2 sequences are MNHEY and SVGEGT. V lost 2 bases, J lost 5 bases, and 4 bases stayed unmatched. The CDR3 spells CASSYTAGGRDTQYF. In DNA, the CDR3 is TGTGCCAGCAGTTACACAGCGGGGGGGCGAGATACGCAGTATTTT.

This rearrangement joins TRBV7-9 to TRBJ2-5, with 7 positions matching TRBD1. After removal of 3 bases from V and 5 bases from J, the junction contained 3 bases not matched to a gene. In germline, CDR1 is SEHNR, CDR2 FQNEAQ (reference sequence). CDR3 length equals 13 residues. CDR3 amino acids: CASSFTGDETQYF. Here the CDR3 DNA reads TGTGCCAGCAGCTTCACAGGGGATGAGACCCAGTACTTC.

The CDR3 bases are TGTGCCAGCAGCTTTGGAGACCCCAGTAACTATGGCTACACCTTC. It translates to CASSFGDPSNYGYTF. The chain couples TRBV7-9 to TRBJ1-2; D is undetermined. Germline-derived CDR1 and CDR2 are SEHNR and FQNEAQ (reference sequence). This CDR3 comprises 15 residues. V was clipped by 3 bases and J by 1 base, with 12 bases between them. Based on the CDR3 plus reference TRBV7-9 and TRBJ1-2, the full variable domain is DTGVSQNPRHKITKRGQNVTFRCDPISEHNRLYWYRQTLGQGPEFLTYFQNEAQLEKSRLLSDRFSAERPKGSFSTLEIQRTEQGDSAMYLCASSFGDPSNYGYTFGSGTRLTVV.

This clone was seen a handful of times. This sequence joins TRBV5-8 and TRBJ1-6, with D unresolved. Germline V gene sequence: CDR1 SGHTS, CDR2 YDEGEE. V lost 0 bases and J 8 bases, leaving 6 bases between the germline ends. The CDR3 has 13 amino acids. This CDR3 is CASSLGHDSPLHF. The CDR3 DNA is TGTGCCAGCAGCTTGGGACACGATTCACCCCTCCACTTT.

This clone came up many times. The chain carries TRBV19 and TRBJ1-2; 8 bases match TRBD1. The CDR3 has 14 residues. With V trimmed by 3 bases and J by 8 bases, 8 bases remained unmatched. Germline V gene sequence: CDR1 LNHDA, CDR2 SQIVND (reference sequence). CDR3 nucleotides: TGTGCCAGTAGTATGTGGCAGGGGGCCGGCGGCTACACCTTC. This sequence encodes CASSMWQGAGGYTF.

This sequence joins TRBV11-2 and TRBJ2-5; 15 bases match TRBD2. V gave up 5 bases and J gave up 4 bases; unmatched junction bases: 5. Germline V CDR1 and CDR2: SGHAT, FQNNGV. The CDR3 has 16 residues. CDR3 sequence: CASSRRTSGGAETQYF. As DNA, the CDR3 is TGTGCCAGCAGCCGGCGGACTAGCGGGGGGGCAGAGACCCAGTACTTC.